What follows are 4 T cell receptor beta chains derived from one specimen sequenced in a study of shared clonotypes between healthy human individuals. Produced via immunoSEQ multiplex PCR; TCRdb's table is partial and in-frame only. The top ten hold 34% of the sample, which has roughly 720,000 clones, 80% to 95% seen once. The sample consisted of memory CD8+ T cells from PBMCs. Specified subset: CD45RO+ cells pooled with CCR7-negative TemRA cells. These TCRs come from a man between 18 and 29 years old in good health. Some clones in this sample may be carry-over from other donors' samples.

This clone was counted a single time. This chain joins TRBV9 and TRBJ1-2; D not resolved. Germline V gene data show CDR1 as SGDLS and CDR2 as YYNGEE. Trimming shortened V by 4 bases and J by 2 bases, and 12 bases separated the two germline ends. The CDR3 consists of 14 residues. DNA for the CDR3: TGTGCCAGCAGCATTTGGGGAGGCAACTATGGCTACACCTTC. Its protein is CASSIWGGNYGYTF.

This clone came up once. CDR3 in amino acids: CASSLLAGSTYEQYF. The CDR3 region has the DNA TGCGCCAGCAGCTTACTAGCGGGATCTACCTACGAGCAGTACTTC. The chain combines TRBV5-1 with TRBJ2-7; 10 bases are a match to TRBD2. CDR3 length: 15 residues. Germline trimming cut 2 bases from V and 2 bases from J; bases unmatched to any gene: 4. In germline, CDR1 is SGHRS, CDR2 YFSETQ. The whole variable domain, remainder taken from reference TRBV5-1 and TRBJ2-7, is KAGVTQTPRYLIKTRGQQVTLSCSPISGHRSVSWYQQTPGQGLQFLFEYFSETQRNKGNFPGRFSGRQFSNSRSEMNVSTLELGDSALYLCASSLLAGSTYEQYFGPGTRLTVT.

On this clone: This sample also contains other DNA sequences that code for the same CDR3. The CDR3 nucleotides read TGTGCCAGCAGTTTAATCGGGGGGAACACTGAAGCTTTCTTT. Amino acids: CASSLIGGNTEAFF. The chain employs TRBV27 and TRBJ1-1, with D possibly matching TRBD1 (5 bases). Per germline, CDR1 MNHEY and CDR2 SMNVEV (reference sequence). The ends were cut back, 2 bases at V and 1 base at J, with 8 bases in the middle. The CDR3 is 14 residues long.

The rearrangement uses TRBV15 and TRBJ2-2; D may be TRBD1 (5 bases). Germline-derived CDR1 and CDR2 are LNHNV and YYDKDF (reference sequence). V lost 6 bases to trimming and J lost 7 bases, with 12 bases between them. This CDR3 spans 13 amino acids. CDR3 DNA: TGTGCCACCAGGGCTCTAGGGGTCGGGGAGCTGTTTTTT. Its protein is CATRALGVGELFF.